The 21 T cell receptor beta chains below all came from one sample that was sequenced in a study of blood T cell repertoires in COVID-19. Profiling relied on immunoSEQ multiplex PCR, and the TCRdb table lists in-frame clones only, not all of them. The sample has about 250,000 clones, 85% to 90% seen once. Sequencing was carried out using PBMCs or T cells enriched from blood (not recorded which). The receptors were gathered from a man between 40 and 49 years old who had recovered from COVID-19.

This clone is a singleton in its sample. The rearrangement joins TRBV7-8 to TRBJ1-2, with 11 bases matching TRBD1. From germline, CDR1 is SGHVS and CDR2 FQNEAQ. The CDR3 contains 14 residues. The V segment lost 1 base and the J segment 8 bases; nucleotides outside the gene matches: 3. In nucleotides, the CDR3 is TGTGCCAGCAGCTTAGGGACAGGGGGCTGGGGCTACACCTTC. Translating it yields CASSLGTGGWGYTF.

The chain couples TRBV5-4 to TRBJ2-7; TRBD1 aligns across 8 bases. Germline assignment: CDR1 SGHNT and CDR2 YYREEE (reference sequence). The J segment lost 6 bases and the V segment lost 0 bases, leaving 5 bases of the junction unmatched. The CDR3 runs 14 residues. In nucleotides, the CDR3 is TGTGCCAGCAGCTTGGGACAGGGGAATTCCGAGCAGTACTTC. It translates to CASSLGQGNSEQYF.

The genes are TRBV28 and TRBJ1-1; D gene uncertain. This CDR3 is built from 14 residues. With 6 bases removed from V and 8 bases from J, the gap between germline ends came to 19 bases. Looked up from germline, CDR1 is MDHEN and CDR2 is SYDVKM. The CDR3 DNA is TGTGCCAGCAGCAACCGGAGAGGAACGCCCGAAGCTTTCTTT. Translation: CASSNRRGTPEAFF.

The chain recombines TRBV27 with TRBJ2-3; TRBD2 agrees at 10 bases. After removal of 2 bases from V and 5 bases from J, the junction contained 4 bases not matched to a gene. This CDR3 has 15 amino acids. Germline V gives CDR1 MNHEY, CDR2 SMNVEV (reference sequence). The chain's CDR3 is CASSLSGRARDTQYF. The CDR3 nucleotides are TGTGCCAGCAGTTTAAGCGGGAGGGCCCGAGATACGCAGTATTTT.

The chain links TRBV3-1 (or the pseudogene TRBV3-2) to TRBJ2-1; TRBD2 might be the D (6 bases). V was clipped by 0 bases and J by 4 bases, with 13 bases between them. Germline assignment: CDR1 LGHDT and CDR2 YNNKEL (reference sequence). CDR3 length: 16 residues. CDR3 sequence: CASSQESKRVYNEQFF. The CDR3 coding sequence is TGTGCCAGCAGCCAAGAATCTAAGCGGGTGTACAATGAGCAGTTCTTC.

The chain recombines TRBV27 with TRBJ1-5, with D hard to call. CDR3 length: 14 amino acids. Germline CDR1 and CDR2: MNHEY and SMNVEV (reference sequence). Trimming removed 3 bases from V and 10 bases from J, with 16 bases in between. Here the CDR3 DNA reads TGTGCCAGCAGTTTCTCCTCTATTACCTTCCCCCAGCATTTT. The encoded protein is CASSFSSITFPQHF.

The chain is built from TRBV28 and TRBJ1-1; 10 nucleotides match TRBD1. Unmatched junction bases numbered 7, after V lost 6 bases and J lost 6 bases. CDR1 is MDHEN and CDR2 is SYDVKM in the germline V gene. The CDR3 has 14 amino acids. In nucleotides, the CDR3 is TGTGCCAGCAGCCAGGACAGGGGGAGGGCTGAAGCTTTCTTT. Its protein is CASSQDRGRAEAFF.

This clone showed up just a few times. V usage is TRBV3-1 (or the pseudogene TRBV3-2) and J usage is TRBJ1-6; possible D gene TRBD1, 5 bases. The germline gives CDR1 LGHDT, CDR2 YNNKEL (reference sequence). V was clipped by 0 bases and J by 9 bases, with 21 bases between them. The CDR3 has 18 residues. The CDR3 protein is CASSQDYWLAGRGSPLHF. DNA for the CDR3: TGTGCCAGCAGCCAAGATTACTGGCTTGCGGGGCGCGGTTCACCCCTCCACTTT.

The genes are TRBV6-4 and TRBJ2-1, with 8 bases lining up with TRBD1. From germline, CDR1 is MRHNA and CDR2 SNTAGT. Trimming removed 5 bases from V and 3 bases from J; junction bases left unmatched: 9. CDR3 length equals 16 residues. The CDR3 reads CASSTAGGQDYNEQFF. Written as DNA, the CDR3 is TGTGCCAGCAGTACGGCTGGGGGACAGGACTACAATGAGCAGTTCTTC.

The chain recombines TRBV7-9 with TRBJ2-4, with D unclear. V gave up 3 bases and J gave up 7 bases, with 13 bases separating them. The CDR3 runs to 14 residues. Germline CDR1 and CDR2: SEHNR and FQNEAQ (reference sequence). CDR3 protein: CASSFLPSSNIQYF. The CDR3 region has the DNA TGTGCCAGCAGCTTTCTACCTTCGAGCAACATTCAGTACTTC.

This clone turned up a few times. The chain is built from TRBV3-1 (or the pseudogene TRBV3-2) and TRBJ2-2, with D possibly TRBD2 on 6 matching bases. This CDR3 spans 15 amino acids. Trimming removed 4 bases from V and 6 bases from J, with 15 bases in between. The germline V gene encodes CDR1 LGHDT and CDR2 YNNKEL (reference sequence). CDR3 DNA: TGTGCCAGCAGCCTAAATTTAGCGGTCCCCGGGGAGCTGTTTTTT. It translates to CASSLNLAVPGELFF.

Ten or more counts support this clone. V gene TRBV11-3 combines with J gene TRBJ2-3, with TRBD2 as a possible D gene (5 bases). V gave up 1 base and J gave up 3 bases, with 14 bases separating them. The CDR3 spans 16 residues. Germline CDR1 SGHNT, CDR2 YENEEA. In nucleotides, the CDR3 is TGTGCCAGCAGCTTAGGGTCGAGGGCATTGACAGATACGCAGTATTTT. It codes for CASSLGSRALTDTQYF.

This rearrangement joins TRBV11-2 to TRBJ2-7, with D unclear. This CDR3 contains 14 residues. The V end lost 7 bases, the J end lost 2 bases, and 15 bases lay between the germline ends. CDR1 and CDR2 (germline): SGHAT, FQNNGV. CDR3 in amino acids: CASTLTAAPYEQYF. DNA for the CDR3: TGTGCCAGCACCCTGACCGCGGCTCCCTACGAGCAGTACTTC. Using reference TRBV11-2 and TRBJ2-7 for the parts outside the CDR3, the full variable domain is EAGVAQSPRYKIIEKRQSVAFWCNPISGHATLYWYQQILGQGPKLLIQFQNNGVVDDSQLPKDRFSAERLKGVDSTLKIQPAKLEDSAVYLCASTLTAAPYEQYFGPGTRLTVT.

The genes are TRBV6-5 and TRBJ2-3; 8 bases map to TRBD2. Germline trimming cut 2 bases from V and 2 bases from J; bases unmatched to any gene: 3. From germline, CDR1 is MNHEY and CDR2 SVGAGI. The CDR3 is made up of 15 amino acids. The chain's CDR3 is CASSYGGGTTDTQYF. The CDR3 DNA reads TGTGCCAGCAGTTACGGCGGGGGGACCACAGATACGCAGTATTTT.

This rearrangement joins TRBV7-2 to TRBJ1-4; 12 bases align to TRBD1. The ends lost 5 bases at V and 8 bases at J; junction bases unmatched: 9. In germline, CDR1 is SGHTA, CDR2 FQGNSA. The CDR3 totals 16 residues. CDR3 nucleotides: TGTGCCAGCAGCCCCGGGACAGGGGGCCCGAAAGAAAAACTGTTTTTT. Amino acid sequence: CASSPGTGGPKEKLFF. Using reference TRBV7-2 and TRBJ1-4 for the parts outside the CDR3, the full variable domain is GAGVSQSPSNKVTEKGKDVELRCDPISGHTALYWYRQSLGQGLEFLIYFQGNSAPDKSGLPSDRFSAERTGGSVSTLTIQRTQQEDSAVYLCASSPGTGGPKEKLFFGSGTQLSVL.

The chain couples TRBV5-5 to TRBJ1-3; D possibly corresponds to TRBD1 (6 bases). V lost 6 bases, J lost 2 bases, and 24 bases lay in between. Germline lookup yields CDR1 SGHKS and CDR2 YYEKEE (reference sequence). The CDR3 contains 18 residues. The CDR3 nucleotides read TGTGCCAGCACCATATCACTACTGACAGGTTTGGCTGGAAACACCATATATTTT. This translates into CASTISLLTGLAGNTIYF.

This clone was seen only a few times. The chain is built from TRBV10-1 and TRBJ2-3, with 10 bases lining up with TRBD2. Germline assignment: CDR1 WNHNN and CDR2 SYGVQD (reference sequence). Unmatched junction bases numbered 9, after V lost 8 bases and J lost 4 bases. The CDR3 spans 15 residues. The CDR3 loop is CASFWTSGDADTQYF. The CDR3 coding sequence is TGCGCCAGCTTCTGGACTAGCGGCGACGCAGATACGCAGTATTTT.

The V gene is TRBV6-2 or TRBV6-3, the J gene TRBJ1-1; no reliable D call. The CDR3 is 12 residues long. Per germline, CDR1 MNHEY and CDR2 SVGEGT. Trimming pared 5 bases from V and 3 bases from J, leaving 7 bases between. DNA for the CDR3: TGTGCCAGCAGTCTCCCCCACACTGAAGCTTTCTTT. This encodes CASSLPHTEAFF.

In its sample, this clone was seen a few times. This chain uses TRBV14 with TRBJ1-1; D might be TRBD1 (6 bases). The CDR3 runs to 15 residues. Germline V gene sequence: CDR1 SGHDN, CDR2 FVKESK. V gave up 4 bases and J gave up 3 bases, with 15 bases separating them. In DNA, the CDR3 is TGTGCCAGCAGCCCAGGAGGACAGTTACACACTGAAGCTTTCTTT. Translating gives CASSPGGQLHTEAFF.

This clone was seen only once. The identical CDR3 is also encoded by other nucleotide sequences in the sample. V gene TRBV11-3 combines with J gene TRBJ2-5, with 8 bases fitting TRBD2. CDR1 is SGHNT, CDR2 YENEEA, per germline. The CDR3 loop spans 13 amino acids. V shed 5 bases and J 3 bases; nucleotides not matched to a gene: 2. CDR3 sequence: CASSPGGEETQYF. The CDR3 coding sequence is TGTGCCAGCAGCCCCGGGGGGGAAGAGACCCAGTACTTC. Drawing the rest from reference TRBV11-3 and TRBJ2-5, the complete variable domain is EAGVVQSPRYKIIEKKQPVAFWCNPISGHNTLYWYLQNLGQGPELLIRYENEEAVDDSQLPKDRFSAERLKGVDSTLKIQPAELGDSAVYLCASSPGGEETQYFGPGTRLLVL.

This clone was observed once. V usage is TRBV10-3 and J usage is TRBJ1-5; a possible D gene is TRBD1 (5 bases). V lost 3 bases, J lost 7 bases, and 10 bases lay in between. Germline V CDR1 and CDR2: ENHRY, SYGVKD. The CDR3 consists of 13 residues. The CDR3 loop is CAISESDKQPQHF. In DNA, the CDR3 is TGTGCCATCAGTGAATCGGACAAGCAGCCCCAGCATTTT.